One and the same sample provided the 27 T cell receptor beta chains below, sequenced in a study of T cells in Graves' hyperthyroidism and ophthalmopathy. RNA transcripts served as the template for amplifying TCR beta CDR3 regions. In the first-round RT-PCR of the TCR CDR3, the HTBI primer set was used. TCRdb ran MiXCR on the multiplex PCR reads and lists one entry per CDR3 protein. The table has around 560,000 distinct CDR3 sequences, over 15% seen once; the top ten hold about 17%. Sequenced material: blood. Receptors originate from a woman aged 18-29 years with Graves' hyperthyroidism.

This clonotype was observed a handful of times. This chain joins TRBV20-1 and TRBJ2-3, with D tentatively TRBD1 or TRBD2 (5 bases each). The CDR3 covers 13 residues. The V end lost 5 bases, the J end lost 1 base, and 10 bases lay between the germline ends. Germline-derived CDR1 and CDR2 are DFQATT and SNEGSKA (reference sequence). CDR3 bases: TGCAGTGCTGAGGGACGGGGCACAGATACGCAGTATTTT. Protein: CSAEGRGTDTQYF.

In its sample, this clonotype was seen many times. The chain has TRBV30 and TRBJ1-1; 7 nucleotides align to TRBD1. With V trimmed by 2 bases and J by 9 bases, 6 bases remained unmatched. Germline loops: CDR1 GTSNPN, CDR2 SVGIG (reference sequence). The CDR3 extends over 12 amino acids. The CDR3 loop reads CAWSRDSGQAFF. In nucleotides, the CDR3 is TGTGCCTGGAGTCGGGACAGCGGACAAGCTTTCTTT.

The genes are TRBV6-5 and TRBJ2-2; TRBD2 agrees at 12 bases. CDR1 is MNHEY, CDR2 SVGAGI, per germline. The CDR3 has 18 amino acids. The V segment lost 0 bases and the J segment 6 bases; nucleotides outside the gene matches: 8. CDR3 region: CASSYSIGLAGGAGELFF. DNA for the CDR3: TGTGCCAGCAGTTACTCAATCGGGCTAGCGGGGGGGGCCGGGGAGCTGTTTTTT.

The rearrangement joins TRBV20-1 to TRBJ2-2, with TRBD2 as a possible D gene (6 bases). This CDR3 is built from 14 residues. Germline V CDR1 and CDR2: DFQATT, SNEGSKA (reference sequence). Trimming removed 5 bases at V and 0 bases at J, with 10 bases between. The CDR3 sequence: CSAARGANTGELFF. For the CDR3, the DNA is TGCAGTGCTGCCCGCGGGGCGAACACCGGGGAGCTGTTTTTT.

On this clonotype: A much larger clonotype is one base distant, so this may be a read error. The genes are TRBV20-1 and TRBJ2-1; no clear D. Trimming left V 4 bases short and J 6 bases short, with 16 bases between. The length of the CDR3 is 14 residues. Germline loops: CDR1 DFQATT, CDR2 SNEGSKA (reference sequence). The CDR3 spells CSATLGSHCNEQFF. The CDR3 DNA sequence: TGCAGTGCTACCCTAGGAAGTCACTGCAATGAGCAGTTCTTC.

This chain connects TRBV7-2 to TRBJ2-3; TRBD1 might be the D (5 bases). CDR1 and CDR2 (germline): SGHTA, FQGNSA. Trimming took off 0 bases at V and 3 bases at J, with 13 bases between the two ends. The CDR3 consists of 16 residues. In DNA form, the CDR3 reads TGTGCCAGCAGCTTAGCCCCAGGGTTCGGGACAGATACGCAGTATTTT. Translated: CASSLAPGFGTDTQYF.

The chain couples TRBV7-2 to TRBJ2-1, with TRBD2 as a possible D gene (5 bases). Trimming took off 2 bases at V and 6 bases at J, with 11 bases between the two ends. CDR1 is SGHTA, CDR2 FQGNSA, per germline. The CDR3 extends over 14 amino acids. As DNA, the CDR3 is TGTGCCAGCAGCTTACGATTCGAGGGCAATGAGCAGTTCTTC. Translation: CASSLRFEGNEQFF.

Many counts were recorded for this clonotype. The chain uses TRBV7-8 and TRBJ2-4; the D gene is possibly TRBD2 (6 bases). V was trimmed by 5 bases and J by 6 bases, leaving 23 bases between them. CDR1 and CDR2 (germline): SGHVS, FQNEAQ. CDR3 length equals 17 residues. The CDR3 coding sequence is TGTGCCAGCAGCGCCCTCCAGACAGCCCGGGGGTTAAACATTCAGTACTTC. It codes for CASSALQTARGLNIQYF.

The table lists this clonotype with many counts. The V call is TRBV12-3 or TRBV12-4, the J call TRBJ1-1; D is perhaps TRBD1 (6 bases). Trimming took off 6 bases at V and 0 bases at J, with 11 bases between the two ends. The CDR3 length is 14 residues. The CDR3 region has the DNA TGTGCCAGCAGCTCGGGACACCTGAACACTGAAGCTTTCTTT. Translated: CASSSGHLNTEAFF.

This clonotype was recorded at least ten times. The chain links TRBV20-1 to TRBJ2-1; 11 bases are a match to TRBD2. This CDR3 is built from 14 residues. Germline V gene sequence: CDR1 DFQATT, CDR2 SNEGSKA (reference sequence). The V and J ends lost 6 bases and 6 bases, in that order; junction bases with no gene match: 7. DNA of the CDR3: TGCAGTGCGATTGGACTAGCGGGTATCAATGAGCAGTTCTTC. It yields the protein CSAIGLAGINEQFF.

This clonotype was counted many times. The chain couples TRBV2 to TRBJ1-5; TRBD1 might be the D (6 bases). The germline gives CDR1 SNHLY, CDR2 FYNNEI. V was shortened by 4 bases and J by 3 bases, with 19 bases between the two germline ends. The CDR3 spans 17 residues. The CDR3 coding sequence is TGTGCCAGCAGTGTTTACGGTAGACAGGCGATCAATCAGCCCCAGCATTTT. It specifies CASSVYGRQAINQPQHF.

This clonotype was seen more than once but under ten times. V gene TRBV12-3 or TRBV12-4 combines with J gene TRBJ2-1, with D perhaps TRBD2 (6 bases). The CDR3 contains 15 residues. Trimming removed 4 bases from V and 0 bases from J, with 10 bases in between. CDR3 bases: TGTGCCAGCAGTTACGAGCGGGCCTCCTACAATGAGCAGTTCTTC. Translating it yields CASSYERASYNEQFF.

As to this clonotype: The junction departs from germline at one end; a sequencing error may be responsible. The CDR3 DNA follows: TGCAGTGGACAGGCTTATAGCAATCGGCCCCAGCATTTT. It translates to CSGQAYSNRPQHF. The chain joins TRBV20-1 to TRBJ1-5; weak D call: TRBD1 (6 bases). The CDR3 has 13 amino acids. Germline-derived CDR1 and CDR2 are DFQATT and SNEGSKA (reference sequence).

This clonotype was picked up a small number of times. This chain connects TRBV7-8 to TRBJ2-5; 9 bases align to TRBD2. V lost 1 base, J lost 1 base, and 7 bases stayed unmatched. The CDR3 loop spans 17 amino acids. Germline CDR1 and CDR2: SGHVS and FQNEAQ. The CDR3 protein is CASSLGFRGGAQETQYF. The CDR3 DNA sequence: TGTGCCAGCAGCTTAGGATTTCGCGGGGGGGCCCAAGAGACCCAGTACTTC.

The gene calls are TRBV20-1 and TRBJ2-5; TRBD2 is a possible D gene (6 bases). With 3 bases removed from V and 6 bases from J, the gap between germline ends came to 17 bases. The CDR3 has 14 residues. Germline V gene lookup returns CDR1 DFQATT and CDR2 SNEGSKA (reference sequence). For the CDR3, the DNA is TGCAGTGCTAGCCCTAGACGGGGGTTGAAGACCCAGTACTTC. It codes for CSASPRRGLKTQYF.

This clonotype appeared a few times. This chain uses TRBV7-9 with TRBJ2-7; weak D call: TRBD1 (5 bases). The germline CDR1 and CDR2 sequences are SEHNR and FQNEAQ (reference sequence). The CDR3 has 15 amino acids. V shed 0 bases and J shed 0 bases, with 9 bases lying between them. CDR3 sequence (DNA): TGTGCCAGCAGCTTAGCGCAGGACACCTCCTACGAGCAGTACTTC. This codes for CASSLAQDTSYEQYF.

The chain carries TRBV7-6 and TRBJ2-3, with 7 positions matching TRBD2. Germline V gene sequence: CDR1 SGHVS, CDR2 FNYEAQ. There are 16 residues in the CDR3. The J segment lost 7 bases and the V segment lost 1 base, leaving 11 bases of the junction unmatched. For the CDR3, the DNA is TGTGCCAGCAGCTTAGAATTGGGGGAGGGCCGTCATACGCAGTATTTT. This sequence encodes CASSLELGEGRHTQYF.

J is TRBJ1-6 and V is TRBV19; D is unclear. CDR1 LNHDA and CDR2 SQIVND come from the germline V gene (reference sequence). Deletions cut 2 bases from V and 9 bases from J, with 14 bases between. CDR3 length: 15 residues. CDR3 DNA sequence: TGTGCCAGTAGTATAAGTAGGGCGTCAGCTTCACCCCTCCACTTT. It translates to CASSISRASASPLHF.

The chain recombines TRBV6-5 with TRBJ2-1; no clear D gene. The germline V and J ends were trimmed by 0 bases and 3 bases, with 9 bases remaining between them. The germline CDR1 and CDR2 sequences are MNHEY and SVGAGI. This CDR3 comprises 15 residues. The CDR3 nucleotides read TGTGCCAGCAGTTACTCGAGTGCAGGCTACAATGAGCAGTTCTTC. This encodes CASSYSSAGYNEQFF.

This clonotype was counted only a few times. This chain uses TRBV2 with TRBJ1-4; the D is unclear. Per the germline V gene, CDR1 is SNHLY and CDR2 is FYNNEI. The CDR3 extends over 13 amino acids. V was pared by 8 bases and J by 4 bases, with 11 bases between. In nucleotides, the CDR3 is TGTGCCAGCCAAGCGGGCAGTAATGAAAAACTGTTTTTT. It translates to CASQAGSNEKLFF.

The chain links TRBV19 to TRBJ1-1; D not resolved. Trimming removed 1 base at V and 6 bases at J, with 18 bases between. In germline, CDR1 is LNHDA, CDR2 SQIVND (reference sequence). This CDR3 has 16 residues. The CDR3 DNA is TGTGCCAGTAGTATAGTGGAGGGTAGGGCCTTCGCTGAAGCTTTCTTT. Protein sequence: CASSIVEGRAFAEAFF.

This clonotype was counted only a few times. The conserved final phenylalanine or tryptophan is absent from the CDR3, which likely points to a read error. V is TRBV27 and J is TRBJ2-7, with D perhaps TRBD2 (6 bases). V was trimmed by 5 bases and J by 5 bases, leaving 19 bases between them. The CDR3 contains 15 residues. CDR1 MNHEY and CDR2 SMNVEV come from the germline V gene (reference sequence). The CDR3 spells CASSPRWGGPDEQYL. The CDR3 bases are TGTGCCAGCAGTCCCCGATGGGGAGGACCAGACGAGCAGTACCTC.

The rearrangement uses TRBV6-1 and TRBJ2-4; 9 bases fit TRBD1. The ends lost 8 bases at V and 3 bases at J; junction bases unmatched: 8. The CDR3 is 15 residues long. Germline V gene lookup returns CDR1 MNHNS and CDR2 SASEGT. This chain's CDR3 is CASGGGTGSKNIQYF. CDR3 nucleotide sequence: TGTGCCAGCGGAGGAGGGACAGGGAGCAAAAACATTCAGTACTTC.

The rearrangement uses TRBV28 and TRBJ1-4; TRBD1 might be the D (5 bases). V lost 3 bases and J lost 8, with 13 bases in between. This CDR3 region has 14 residues. Germline CDR1 reads MDHEN; CDR2 reads SYDVKM. The CDR3 here is CASSFQGKEEKLFF. As DNA, the CDR3 is TGTGCCAGCAGTTTTCAGGGAAAAGAAGAAAAACTGTTTTTT.

This clonotype was recorded once. This chain joins TRBV15 and TRBJ1-1; D remains ambiguous. Per the germline V gene, CDR1 is LNHNV and CDR2 is YYDKDF (reference sequence). The germline V and J ends were trimmed by 5 bases and 0 bases, with 10 bases remaining between them. The CDR3 runs 14 residues. The CDR3 nucleotides are TGTGCCACCAGCTCGGGTCATATGAACACTGAAGCTTTCTTT. Its translation: CATSSGHMNTEAFF.

On this clonotype: This may come from a read error, since a much larger clone is one base off. This sequence joins TRBV2 and TRBJ2-2; no clear D. Between the trimmed V and J ends, which lost 11 bases and 3 bases, there was a span of 16 bases. Germline assignment: CDR1 SNHLY and CDR2 FYNNEI. The CDR3 is 14 amino acids. CDR3 sequence: CAGSRHGYTGELFF. CDR3 in DNA: TGTGCCGGCTCTCGCCATGGCTACACCGGGGAGCTGTTTTTT.

The chain joins TRBV4-1 to TRBJ2-5; tentative D call: TRBD1 (5 bases). This CDR3 is 14 amino acids long. Trimming removed 1 base at V and 4 bases at J, with 10 bases between. Per germline, CDR1 MGHRA and CDR2 YSYEKL. CDR3 amino acids: CASSQVYQGETQYF. In DNA form, the CDR3 reads TGCGCCAGCAGCCAAGTTTATCAGGGAGAGACCCAGTACTTC.